This T cell receptor beta chain was identified during a study of OX40 agonist ivuxolimab in advanced cancers. Profiling relied on immunoSEQ multiplex PCR, and the TCRdb table lists in-frame clones only, not all of them. The sample yields roughly 80,000 clones, 90% seen once. The CDR3 has 16 residues. Trimming left V 5 bases short and J 4 bases short, with 22 bases between. Looked up from germline, CDR1 is SGHDT and CDR2 is YYEEEE. The TCR comes from an adult with an advanced solid tumor such as melanoma, head and neck, liver or kidney cancer. The rearrangement uses TRBV5-6 and TRBJ2-7, with D unresolved. Sequencing used CD4+ or CD8+ T cells sorted from blood, obtained in a trial of the OX40 agonist ivuxolimab. CDR3 sequence: CASSSLGSEALYEQYF. For the CDR3, the DNA is TGTGCCAGCAGTTCGCTGGGCAGTGAAGCGTTATACGAGCAGTACTTC.